Listed here are 19 T cell receptor beta chains from one sample, sequenced in a study of cytomegalovirus exposure and HLA in healthy donors. Amplification used 60 Vbeta primers and 13 Jbeta primers. Repertoires were generated with immunoSEQ multiplex PCR, while TCRdb's copy carries only in-frame clones and drops some. The table lists about 190,000 clones, around 90% of them singletons, with about 1% in the top ten. The sample was PBMCs. These receptors were taken from a boy aged 2 to 10 in good health and CMV-seronegative.

The chain recombines TRBV5-1 with TRBJ2-7; 13 nucleotides line up with TRBD2. Germline CDR1 SGHRS, CDR2 YFSETQ. CDR3 length equals 18 residues. Unmatched junction bases numbered 12, after V lost 2 bases and J lost 4 bases. CDR3 sequence: CASSLRMRLAGGAYEQYF. CDR3 in DNA: TGCGCCAGCAGCTTACGGATGAGACTAGCGGGGGGCGCGTACGAGCAGTACTTC.

The genes are TRBV5-4 and TRBJ2-2; 9 bases line up with TRBD2. V shed 0 bases and J 4 bases; nucleotides not matched to a gene: 7. Germline V lookup: CDR1 SGHNT, CDR2 YYREEE (reference sequence). This CDR3 is 17 amino acids long. The CDR3 loop is CASSLASGNIPTGELFF. DNA for the CDR3: TGTGCCAGCAGCTTGGCTAGCGGGAATATCCCCACCGGGGAGCTGTTTTTT.

In this sample, this clone turned up once. The V and J genes are TRBV27 and TRBJ1-1; TRBD1 might be the D (6 bases). Trimming shortened V by 6 bases and J by 6 bases, and 20 bases separated the two germline ends. Looked up from germline, CDR1 is MNHEY and CDR2 is SMNVEV (reference sequence). This CDR3 contains 15 residues. CDR3 nucleotide sequence: TGTGCCAGCAGCGCCCAGGCTGGGGGCACGGCTGAAGCTTTCTTT. Its protein product is CASSAQAGGTAEAFF.

The chain recombines TRBV29-1 with TRBJ2-4; 10 bases are a match to TRBD1. Per germline, CDR1 SQVTM and CDR2 ANQGSEA. This CDR3 has 18 amino acids. V lost 4 bases, J lost 0 bases, and 12 bases stayed unmatched. CDR3 sequence (DNA): TGCAGCGTTGGGGGCCGGGACAGGGGACTTTTAGCCAAAAACATTCAGTACTTC. It specifies CSVGGRDRGLLAKNIQYF.

This clone was observed a few times. This rearrangement joins TRBV25-1 to TRBJ2-7; TRBD2 is a possible D gene (5 bases). The germline V gene has CDR1 MGHDK and CDR2 SYGVNS. Between the trimmed V and J ends, which lost 4 bases and 2 bases, there was a span of 12 bases. The CDR3 is 14 amino acids. The CDR3 DNA reads TGTGCCAGCAGTGTGGCAGGAGGAACCTACGAGCAGTACTTC. Translating gives CASSVAGGTYEQYF.

As for this clone: Other DNA sequences of this sample code for an identical CDR3. This chain joins TRBV5-4 and TRBJ2-1, with D hard to call. CDR1 is SGHNT, CDR2 YYREEE, per germline (reference sequence). V was shortened by 1 base and J by 7 bases, with 6 bases between the two germline ends. The CDR3 extends over 12 amino acids. The CDR3 DNA is TGTGCCAGCAGCTTGTCCCTGAATGAGCAGTTCTTC. The encoded protein is CASSLSLNEQFF.

V and J are TRBV7-2 and TRBJ1-4, with 11 bases aligning to TRBD1. The trim removed 2 bases at V and 8 bases at J, leaving 4 bases unmatched. Germline values: CDR1 SGHTA, CDR2 FQGNSA. The CDR3 has 15 amino acids. CDR3 sequence reads: CASSLLGQGGEKLFF. CDR3 nucleotides: TGTGCCAGCAGCTTATTGGGACAGGGGGGGGAAAAACTGTTTTTT.

The V call is TRBV5-4, the J call TRBJ1-2, with TRBD1 matching 10 bases. CDR1 and CDR2 (germline): SGHNT, YYREEE (reference sequence). V shed 1 base and J 4 bases; nucleotides not matched to a gene: 13. The CDR3 is made up of 18 amino acids. CDR3 bases: TGTGCCAGCAGCTTGAGGACCTCCAGGACAGGGGGTCTCTATGGCTACACCTTC. Translated, it gives CASSLRTSRTGGLYGYTF.

V usage is TRBV28 and J usage is TRBJ2-7; D gene unclear. This CDR3 spans 11 amino acids. Looked up from germline, CDR1 is MDHEN and CDR2 is SYDVKM. With 7 bases removed from V and 3 bases from J, the gap between germline ends came to 7 bases. CDR3 loop: CASTSYYEQYF. DNA for the CDR3: TGTGCCAGCACGTCCTACTACGAGCAGTACTTC.

The chain has TRBV7-2 and TRBJ2-7; tentative D call: TRBD2 (5 bases). Trimming took off 1 base at V and 6 bases at J, with 13 bases between the two ends. Germline assignment: CDR1 SGHTA and CDR2 FQGNSA. This CDR3 contains 14 residues. The CDR3 protein is CASSLVLGRGEQYF. The DNA of the CDR3 is TGTGCCAGCAGCTTAGTTCTGGGGAGAGGCGAGCAGTACTTC.

This clone was counted a single time. The CDR3 protein is CASSWTGVGYREETQYF. The CDR3 DNA sequence: TGTGCCAGCAGCTGGACAGGGGTTGGGTATCGGGAAGAGACCCAGTACTTC. The J gene is TRBJ2-5, the V gene TRBV5-4; 9 bases fit TRBD1. CDR3 length equals 17 residues. The J segment lost 3 bases and the V segment lost 3 bases, leaving 12 bases of the junction unmatched. Germline V lookup: CDR1 SGHNT, CDR2 YYREEE (reference sequence).

The chain combines TRBV9 with TRBJ2-2; 13 nucleotides agree with TRBD2. The CDR3 length is 18 residues. From germline, CDR1 is SGDLS and CDR2 YYNGEE. Trimming cost V 5 bases and J 4 bases; bases outside gene matches: 11. This CDR3 reads CASRETGTSGIGTGELFF. The CDR3 bases are TGTGCCAGCAGGGAAACCGGGACTAGCGGGATAGGCACCGGGGAGCTGTTTTTT.

The chain uses TRBV6-4 and TRBJ1-1, with TRBD1 matching over 7 bases. The CDR3 runs 13 residues. Unmatched junction bases numbered 9, after V lost 6 bases and J lost 8 bases. From germline, CDR1 is MRHNA and CDR2 SNTAGT. The CDR3 bases are TGTGCCAGCAGCCGGGACAGCCTGACCGAAGCTTTCTTT. Protein sequence: CASSRDSLTEAFF.

This clone has a single count. The chain couples TRBV4-1 to TRBJ2-5; 9 bases map to TRBD2. The CDR3 contains 17 residues. J lost 1 base, V lost 0 bases, and 6 bases had no gene match. Germline CDR1 and CDR2: MGHRA and YSYEKL. The DNA of the CDR3 is TGCGCCAGCAGCCAAGAATCCAGCGGGGGGATCCAAGAGACCCAGTACTTC. Translating it yields CASSQESSGGIQETQYF.

The CDR3 coding sequence is TGTGCCACGAGACAGGGGCATAACAATGAGCAGTTCTTC. This gives the protein CATRQGHNNEQFF. J is TRBJ2-1 and V is TRBV27, with 8 bases that match TRBD1. J gave up 5 bases and V 10 bases, and 7 bases lay outside the gene matches. The germline V gene encodes CDR1 MNHEY and CDR2 SMNVEV (reference sequence). The length of the CDR3 is 13 residues.

This rearrangement joins TRBV10-2 to TRBJ2-1, with a possible D match to TRBD2 (5 bases). Germline V CDR1 and CDR2: WSHSY, SAAADI. The CDR3 contains 15 residues. The germline V and J ends were trimmed by 3 bases and 3 bases, with 12 bases remaining between them. CDR3 region: CASSDLARDYNEQFF. DNA of the CDR3: TGCGCCAGCAGTGATCTTGCCCGGGACTACAATGAGCAGTTCTTC.

This clone was counted between two and nine times. The gene calls are TRBV5-1 and TRBJ1-1; D not certain. The CDR3 extends over 14 amino acids. The V gene lost 7 bases and the J gene lost 3 bases, with 16 bases spanning the gap. Germline V gene data show CDR1 as SGHRS and CDR2 as YFSETQ. CDR3 sequence (DNA): TGCGCCAGCGGAGTGACTTCTGCGCACACTGAAGCTTTCTTT. Translated: CASGVTSAHTEAFF.

This clone was seen at least ten times. The rearrangement uses TRBV25-1 and TRBJ2-6, with D maybe TRBD2 (5 bases). This CDR3 is built from 16 residues. V shed 3 bases and J shed 3 bases, with 12 bases lying between them. Per the germline V gene, CDR1 is MGHDK and CDR2 is SYGVNS. The CDR3 sequence: CASSDPARDGANVLTF. The CDR3 nucleotides are TGTGCCAGCAGTGACCCCGCGAGGGATGGGGCCAACGTCCTGACTTTC. Based on the CDR3 plus reference TRBV25-1 and TRBJ2-6, the full variable domain is EADIYQTPRYLVIGTGKKITLECSQTMGHDKMYWYQQDPGMELHLIHYSYGVNSTEKGDLSSESTVSRIRTEHFPLTLESARPSHTSQYLCASSDPARDGANVLTFGAGSRLTVL.

This clone was counted a single time. This chain links TRBV5-6 with TRBJ2-3, with 10 bases lining up with TRBD2. This CDR3 contains 16 residues. V trimming: 0 bases; J trimming: 2 bases; junction bases outside the gene matches: 3. Germline-derived CDR1 and CDR2 are SGHDT and YYEEEE. CDR3 DNA: TGTGCCAGCAGCTTGGAGACTAGCGGGTCCACAGATACGCAGTATTTT. As protein: CASSLETSGSTDTQYF.